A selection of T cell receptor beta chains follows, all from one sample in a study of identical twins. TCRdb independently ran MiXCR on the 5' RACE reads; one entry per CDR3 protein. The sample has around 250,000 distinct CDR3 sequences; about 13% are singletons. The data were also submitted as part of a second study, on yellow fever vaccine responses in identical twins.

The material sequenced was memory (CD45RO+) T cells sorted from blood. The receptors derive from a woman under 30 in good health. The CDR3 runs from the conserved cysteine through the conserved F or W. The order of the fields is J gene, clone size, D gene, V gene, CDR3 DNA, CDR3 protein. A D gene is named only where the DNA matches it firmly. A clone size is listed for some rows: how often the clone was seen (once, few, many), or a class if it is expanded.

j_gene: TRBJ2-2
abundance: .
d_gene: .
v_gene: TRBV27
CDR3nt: TGTGCCAGCAGTCTAAACAGGCTCACCGGGGAGCTGTTTTTT
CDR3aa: CASSLNRLTGELFF

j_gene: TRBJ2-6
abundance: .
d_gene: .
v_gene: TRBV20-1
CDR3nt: TGCAGTGCTAGAGATCGGGGCAGAATAACCTCTGGGGCCAACGTCCTGACTTTC
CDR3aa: CSARDRGRITSGANVLTF

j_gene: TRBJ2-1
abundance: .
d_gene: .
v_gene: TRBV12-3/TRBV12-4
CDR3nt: TGTGCCAGCAGCCTAGGGGTGTTTGGAGGGAACGTGAATGAGCAGTTCTTC
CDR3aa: CASSLGVFGGNVNEQFF

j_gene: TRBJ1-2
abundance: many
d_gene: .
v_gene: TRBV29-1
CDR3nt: TGCAGCGCCCCATTGGGGGGCCAGGGGAACTATGGCTACACCTTC
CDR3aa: CSAPLGGQGNYGYTF

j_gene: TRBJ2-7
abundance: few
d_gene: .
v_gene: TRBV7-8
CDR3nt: TGTGCCAGCAGCTCTCAGGGTTCGGCGTCCAACGAGCAGTACTTC
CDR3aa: CASSSQGSASNEQYF

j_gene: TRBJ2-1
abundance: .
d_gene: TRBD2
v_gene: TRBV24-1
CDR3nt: TGTGCCACCAGTGATTCGAAATACCGGGACAGAATAAATAGCGGGAGGGCTAGGAAGAATGAGCAGTTCTTC
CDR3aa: CATSDSKYRDRINSGRARKNEQFF

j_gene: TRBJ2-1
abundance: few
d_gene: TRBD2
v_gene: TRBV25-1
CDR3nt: TGTGCCAGCAGACCGTTTACTAGCGGGGACTACAATGAGCAGTTCTTC
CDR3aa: CASRPFTSGDYNEQFF

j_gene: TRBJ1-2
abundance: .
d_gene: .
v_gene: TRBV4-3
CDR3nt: TGCGCCAGCAGCCAAAATAACTATGGCTACACCTTC
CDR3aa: CASSQNNYGYTF

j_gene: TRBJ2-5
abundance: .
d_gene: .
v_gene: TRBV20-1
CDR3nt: TGCAGTGCTAAAAAGAGGCGTATAGGGCAAGAGACCCAGTACTTC
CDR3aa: CSAKKRRIGQETQYF

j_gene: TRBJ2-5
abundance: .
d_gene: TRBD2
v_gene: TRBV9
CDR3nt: TGTGCCAGCAGCCTCACCCCGGGGGGTCCTGAGACCCAGTACTTC
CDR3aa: CASSLTPGGPETQYF

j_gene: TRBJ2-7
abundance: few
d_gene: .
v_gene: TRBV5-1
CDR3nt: TGCGCCAGCAGCGTACAGGGTAGATCCTACGAGCAGTACTTC
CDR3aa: CASSVQGRSYEQYF

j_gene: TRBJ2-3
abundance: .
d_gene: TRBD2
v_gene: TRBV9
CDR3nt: TGTGCCAGCAGCGTAGAGTTGGGACTAGCGAGCACAGATACGCAGTATTTT
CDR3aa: CASSVELGLASTDTQYF

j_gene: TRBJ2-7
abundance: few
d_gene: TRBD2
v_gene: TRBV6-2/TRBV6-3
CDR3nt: TGTGCCAGCAGAAAAATTGACCTGAGCGGGACGTCTCCCTACGAGCAGTACTTC
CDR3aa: CASRKIDLSGTSPYEQYF

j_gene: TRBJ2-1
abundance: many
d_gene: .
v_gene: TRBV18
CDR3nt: TGTGCCAGCTCAGGGGCAGGGGGACTCCGCGAATCCTACAATGAGCAGTTCTTC
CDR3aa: CASSGAGGLRESYNEQFF

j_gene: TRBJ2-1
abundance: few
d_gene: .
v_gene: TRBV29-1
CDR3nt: TGCAGCGTTTTGGGACCCTCGGACAATGAGCAGTTCTTC
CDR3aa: CSVLGPSDNEQFF

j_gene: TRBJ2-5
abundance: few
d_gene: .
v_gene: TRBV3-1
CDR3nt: TGTGCCAGCAGCCAACTAGTTCGGCAAGAGACCCAGTACTTC
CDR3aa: CASSQLVRQETQYF

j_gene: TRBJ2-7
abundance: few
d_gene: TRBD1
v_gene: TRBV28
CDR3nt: TGTGCCAGCAGTCCCTTCCCCCGGACAGGGCGATCGGGTTACGAGCAGTACTTC
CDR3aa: CASSPFPRTGRSGYEQYF

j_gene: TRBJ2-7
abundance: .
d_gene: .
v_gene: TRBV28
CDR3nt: TGTGCCAGCACTTGGTCCGGGGCAGGATACGAGCAGTACTTC
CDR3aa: CASTWSGAGYEQYF

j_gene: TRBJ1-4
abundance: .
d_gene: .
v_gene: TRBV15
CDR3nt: TGTGCCACCAGTCCATCCGGTCATGAAAAACTGTTTTTT
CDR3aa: CATSPSGHEKLFF

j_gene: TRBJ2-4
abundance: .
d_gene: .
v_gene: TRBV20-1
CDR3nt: TGCAGTGCTTTAATCGACAGCCTGGGGGCCAAAAACATTCAGTACTTC
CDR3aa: CSALIDSLGAKNIQYF

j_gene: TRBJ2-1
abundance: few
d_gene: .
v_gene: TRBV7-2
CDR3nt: TGTGCCAGCAGCTTAGAATATTACTACAATGAGCAGTTCTTC
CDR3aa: CASSLEYYYNEQFF

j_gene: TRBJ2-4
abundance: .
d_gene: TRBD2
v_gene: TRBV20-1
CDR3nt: TGCAGTGCCCAAGTCCCGGGGGGGAACATTCAGTACTTC
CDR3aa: CSAQVPGGNIQYF

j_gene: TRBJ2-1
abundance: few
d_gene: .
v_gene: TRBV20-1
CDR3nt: TGCAGTGCTGGGGACCCAACCGCCCAGTTCTTC
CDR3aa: CSAGDPTAQFF

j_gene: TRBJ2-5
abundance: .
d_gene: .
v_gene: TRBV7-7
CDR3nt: TGTGCTAGCAGCTTAGGGGACGGATCTCAAGAGACCCAGTACTTC
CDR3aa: CASSLGDGSQETQYF

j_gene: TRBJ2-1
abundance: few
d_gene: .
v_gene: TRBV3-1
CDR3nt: TGTGCCAGCAGCCAAGATCGGGGGCAAAGGCAGTTCTTC
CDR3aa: CASSQDRGQRQFF

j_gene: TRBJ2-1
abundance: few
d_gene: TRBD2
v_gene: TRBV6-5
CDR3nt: TGTGCCAGCAGTTACTCGGGGGGGACCTACAATGAGCAGTTCTTC
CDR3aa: CASSYSGGTYNEQFF

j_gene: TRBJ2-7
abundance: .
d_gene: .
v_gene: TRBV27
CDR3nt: TGTGCCAGCAGTTTATCGAGAGGGGCTCGCTCCTACGAGCAGTACTTC
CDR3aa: CASSLSRGARSYEQYF

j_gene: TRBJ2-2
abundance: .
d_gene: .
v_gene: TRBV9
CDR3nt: TGTGCCAGCAGCGGTCCTCGGGACGATCCCACCGGGGAGCTGTTTTTT
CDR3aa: CASSGPRDDPTGELFF

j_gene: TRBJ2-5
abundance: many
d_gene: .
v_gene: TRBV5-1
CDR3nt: TGCGCCAGCAGCTTGGTCCGGGAGACCCAGTACTTC
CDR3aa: CASSLVRETQYF

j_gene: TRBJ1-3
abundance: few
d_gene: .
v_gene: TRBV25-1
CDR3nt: TGTGCCAGCAGTGGATCCCCAAGGCTCTCTGGAAACACCATATATTTT
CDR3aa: CASSGSPRLSGNTIYF

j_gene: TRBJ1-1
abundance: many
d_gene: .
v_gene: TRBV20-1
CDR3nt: TGCAGTGCTAAAGGGAGACCCCCAGACCCCACTGAAGCTTTCTTT
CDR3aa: CSAKGRPPDPTEAFF

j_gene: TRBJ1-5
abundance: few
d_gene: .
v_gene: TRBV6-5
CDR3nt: TGTGCCAGCAGTTCGGTAAAAGGGGGTAATCAGCCCCAGCATTTT
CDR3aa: CASSSVKGGNQPQHF

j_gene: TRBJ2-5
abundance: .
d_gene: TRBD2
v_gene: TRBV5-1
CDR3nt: TGCGCCAGCAGTCGGGGACTAGCGGGAGGGAAGGAAGAGACCCAGTACTTC
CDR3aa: CASSRGLAGGKEETQYF

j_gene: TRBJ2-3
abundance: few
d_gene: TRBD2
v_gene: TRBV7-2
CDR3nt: TGTGCCAGCAGCTTATTTAGCGGGGGGCTCACAGATACGCAGTATTTT
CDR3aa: CASSLFSGGLTDTQYF

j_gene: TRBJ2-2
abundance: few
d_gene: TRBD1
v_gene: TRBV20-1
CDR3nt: TGCAGTGCTCAAAGACAGGGAGCTAGCAGGGAGCTGTTTTTT
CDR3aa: CSAQRQGASRELFF

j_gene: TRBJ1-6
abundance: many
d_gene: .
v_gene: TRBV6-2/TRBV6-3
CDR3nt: TGTGCCAGCTCCGGAGAATTTTGGTCACCCCTCCACTTT
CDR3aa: CASSGEFWSPLHF

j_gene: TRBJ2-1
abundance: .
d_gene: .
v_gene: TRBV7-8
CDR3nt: TGTGCCAGCAGCTATCAGGCGGTTGAGCAGTTCTTC
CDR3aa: CASSYQAVEQFF

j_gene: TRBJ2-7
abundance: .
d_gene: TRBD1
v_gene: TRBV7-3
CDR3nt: TGTGCCAGCAGCCGACTACCGGGACAGGGTTACGAGCAGTACTTC
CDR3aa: CASSRLPGQGYEQYF

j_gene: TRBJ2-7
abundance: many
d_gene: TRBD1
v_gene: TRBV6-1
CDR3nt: TGTGCCAGCAGGAAAGGACAGGGTACCTACGAGCAGTACTTC
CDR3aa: CASRKGQGTYEQYF

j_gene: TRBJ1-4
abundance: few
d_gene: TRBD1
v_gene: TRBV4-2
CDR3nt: TGTGCCAGCAGCCAAGATTGGAGGAGGCCCGCGCTCCGCAGGGGGGATGAAAAACTGTTTTTT
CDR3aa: CASSQDWRRPALRRGDEKLFF

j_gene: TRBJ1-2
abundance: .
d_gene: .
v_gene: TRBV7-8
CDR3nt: TGTGCCAGCAGCCCCCAAAGGGACGGCATCTATGGCTACACCTTC
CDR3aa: CASSPQRDGIYGYTF

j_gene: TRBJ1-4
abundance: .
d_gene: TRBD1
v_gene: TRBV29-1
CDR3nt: TGCAGCGTTGAGTTCGGAGGGGGCGTTGGGGGAAAACTGTTTTTT
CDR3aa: CSVEFGGGVGGKLFF

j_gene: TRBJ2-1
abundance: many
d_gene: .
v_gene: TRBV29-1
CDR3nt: TGCAGCGTTGAAACCCAGCTAGGACTTGAGCAGTTCTTC
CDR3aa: CSVETQLGLEQFF

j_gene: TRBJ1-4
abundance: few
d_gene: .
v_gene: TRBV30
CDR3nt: TGTGCCTGGTCAGGGAGTGAAAAACTGTTTTTT
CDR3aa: CAWSGSEKLFF